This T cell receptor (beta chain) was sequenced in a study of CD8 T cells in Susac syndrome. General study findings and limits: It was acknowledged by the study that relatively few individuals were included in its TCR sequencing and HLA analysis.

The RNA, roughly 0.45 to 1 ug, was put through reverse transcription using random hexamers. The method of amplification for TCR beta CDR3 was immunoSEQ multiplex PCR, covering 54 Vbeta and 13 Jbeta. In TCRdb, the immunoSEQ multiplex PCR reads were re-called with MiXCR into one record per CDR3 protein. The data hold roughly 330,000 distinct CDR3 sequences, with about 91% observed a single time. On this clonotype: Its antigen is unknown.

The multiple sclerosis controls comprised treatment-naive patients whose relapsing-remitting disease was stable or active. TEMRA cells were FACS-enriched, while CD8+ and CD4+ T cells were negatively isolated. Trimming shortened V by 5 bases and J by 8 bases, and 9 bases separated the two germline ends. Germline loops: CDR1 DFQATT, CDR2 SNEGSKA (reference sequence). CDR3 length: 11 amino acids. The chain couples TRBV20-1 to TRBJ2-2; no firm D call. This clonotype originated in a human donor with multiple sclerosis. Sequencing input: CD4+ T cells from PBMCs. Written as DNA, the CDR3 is TGCAGTGCTCCATTGGGGGGGGAGCTGTTTTTT. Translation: CSAPLGGELFF.